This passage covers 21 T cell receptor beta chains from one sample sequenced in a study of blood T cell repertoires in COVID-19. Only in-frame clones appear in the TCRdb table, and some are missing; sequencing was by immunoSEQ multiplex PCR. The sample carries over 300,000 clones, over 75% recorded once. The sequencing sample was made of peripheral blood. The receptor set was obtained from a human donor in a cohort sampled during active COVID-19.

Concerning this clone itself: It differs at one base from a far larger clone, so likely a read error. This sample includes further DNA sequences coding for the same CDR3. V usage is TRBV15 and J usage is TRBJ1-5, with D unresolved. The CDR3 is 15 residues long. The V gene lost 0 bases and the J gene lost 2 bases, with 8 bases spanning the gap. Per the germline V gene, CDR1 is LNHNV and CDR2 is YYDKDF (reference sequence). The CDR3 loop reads CATSRDPGGNQPQHF. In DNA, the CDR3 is TGTGCCACCAGCAGAGATCCCGGGGGCAATCAGCCCCAGCATTTT.

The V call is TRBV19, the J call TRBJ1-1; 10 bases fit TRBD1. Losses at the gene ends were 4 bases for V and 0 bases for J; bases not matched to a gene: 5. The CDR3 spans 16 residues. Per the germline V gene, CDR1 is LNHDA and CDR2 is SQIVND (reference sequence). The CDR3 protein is CASSKMDRGLNTEAFF. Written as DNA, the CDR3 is TGTGCCAGTAGTAAAATGGACAGGGGGTTGAACACTGAAGCTTTCTTT. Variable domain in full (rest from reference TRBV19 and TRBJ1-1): DGGITQSPKYLFRKEGQNVTLSCEQNLNHDAMYWYRQDPGQGLRLIYYSQIVNDFQKGDIAEGYSVSREKKESFPLTVTSAQKNPTAFYLCASSKMDRGLNTEAFFGQGTRLTVV.

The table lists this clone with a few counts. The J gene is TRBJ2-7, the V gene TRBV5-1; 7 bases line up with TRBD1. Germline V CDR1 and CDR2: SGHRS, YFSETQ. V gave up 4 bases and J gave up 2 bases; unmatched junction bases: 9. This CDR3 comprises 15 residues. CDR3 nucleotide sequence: TGCGCCAGCAGCCTCCAGACAGGGAACACCTACGAGCAGTACTTC. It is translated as CASSLQTGNTYEQYF. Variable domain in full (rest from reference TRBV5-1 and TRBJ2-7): KAGVTQTPRYLIKTRGQQVTLSCSPISGHRSVSWYQQTPGQGLQFLFEYFSETQRNKGNFPGRFSGRQFSNSRSEMNVSTLELGDSALYLCASSLQTGNTYEQYFGPGTRLTVT.

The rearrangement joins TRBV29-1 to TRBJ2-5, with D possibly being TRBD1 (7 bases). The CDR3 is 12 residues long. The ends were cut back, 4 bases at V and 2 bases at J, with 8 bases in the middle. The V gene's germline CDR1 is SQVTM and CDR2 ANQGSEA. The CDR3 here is CSVAGGQETQYF. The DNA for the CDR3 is TGCAGCGTTGCAGGGGGGCAAGAGACCCAGTACTTC.

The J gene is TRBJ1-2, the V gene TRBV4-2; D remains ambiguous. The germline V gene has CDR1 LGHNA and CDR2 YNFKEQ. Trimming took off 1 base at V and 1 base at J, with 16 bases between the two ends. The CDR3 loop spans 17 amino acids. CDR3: CASSQVEGDGINYGYTF. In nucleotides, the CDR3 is TGTGCCAGCAGCCAAGTAGAGGGAGACGGGATTAACTATGGCTACACCTTC.

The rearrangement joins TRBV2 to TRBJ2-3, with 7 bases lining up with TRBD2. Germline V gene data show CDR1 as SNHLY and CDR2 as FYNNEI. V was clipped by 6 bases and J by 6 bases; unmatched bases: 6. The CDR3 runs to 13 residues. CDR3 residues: CASSPGLIDTQYF. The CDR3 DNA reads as TGTGCCAGCAGCCCGGGACTAATTGATACGCAGTATTTT.

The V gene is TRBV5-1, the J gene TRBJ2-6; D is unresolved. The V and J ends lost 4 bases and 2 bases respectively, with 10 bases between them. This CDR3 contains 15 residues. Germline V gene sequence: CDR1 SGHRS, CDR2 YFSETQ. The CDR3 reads CASSRVLTGANVLTF. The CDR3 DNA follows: TGCGCCAGCAGCCGCGTGCTTACTGGGGCCAACGTCCTGACTTTC.

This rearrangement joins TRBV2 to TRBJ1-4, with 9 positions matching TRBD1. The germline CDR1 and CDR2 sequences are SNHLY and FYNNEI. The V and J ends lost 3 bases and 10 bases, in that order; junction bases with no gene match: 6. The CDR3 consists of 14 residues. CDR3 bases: TGTGCCAGCAGTGACCGGACAGGGGTCGGAAAACTGTTTTTT. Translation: CASSDRTGVGKLFF.

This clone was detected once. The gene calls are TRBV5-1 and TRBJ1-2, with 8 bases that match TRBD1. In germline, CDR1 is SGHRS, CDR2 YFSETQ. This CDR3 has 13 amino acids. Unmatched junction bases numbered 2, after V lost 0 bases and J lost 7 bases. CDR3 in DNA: TGCGCCAGCAGCTTGGGGACAGGGTTTGGCTACACCTTC. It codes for CASSLGTGFGYTF.

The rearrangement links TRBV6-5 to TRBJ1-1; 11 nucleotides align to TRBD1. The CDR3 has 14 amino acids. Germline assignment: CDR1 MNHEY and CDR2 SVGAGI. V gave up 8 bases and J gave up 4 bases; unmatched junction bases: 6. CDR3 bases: TGTGCCAGCGGTACCGGGACAGGGGGCACTGAAGCTTTCTTT. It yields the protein CASGTGTGGTEAFF.

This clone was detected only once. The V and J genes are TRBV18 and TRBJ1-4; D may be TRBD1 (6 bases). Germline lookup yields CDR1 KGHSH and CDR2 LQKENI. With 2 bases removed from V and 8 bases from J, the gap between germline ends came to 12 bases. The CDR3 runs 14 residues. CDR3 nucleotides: TGTGCCAGCTCACCAGCAGAGGGGGTGGAAAAACTGTTTTTT. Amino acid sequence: CASSPAEGVEKLFF.

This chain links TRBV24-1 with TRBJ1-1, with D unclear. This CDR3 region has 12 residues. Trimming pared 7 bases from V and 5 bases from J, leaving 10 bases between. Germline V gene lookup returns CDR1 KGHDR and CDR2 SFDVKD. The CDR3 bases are TGTGCCACCAGGGGCCCTTGGACTGAAGCTTTCTTT. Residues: CATRGPWTEAFF.

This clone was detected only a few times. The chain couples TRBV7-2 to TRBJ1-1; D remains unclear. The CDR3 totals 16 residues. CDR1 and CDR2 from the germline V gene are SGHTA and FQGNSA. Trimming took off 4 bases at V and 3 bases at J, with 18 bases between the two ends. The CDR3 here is CASSSSGWSLDTEAFF. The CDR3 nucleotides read TGTGCCAGCAGCTCTAGTGGTTGGTCGCTTGACACTGAAGCTTTCTTT.

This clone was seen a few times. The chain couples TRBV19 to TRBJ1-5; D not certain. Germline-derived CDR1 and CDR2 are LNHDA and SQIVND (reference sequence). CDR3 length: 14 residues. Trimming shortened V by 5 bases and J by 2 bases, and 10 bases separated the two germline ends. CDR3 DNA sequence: TGTGCCAGTAGTGTTCGGACTGGCAATCAGCCCCAGCATTTT. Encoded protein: CASSVRTGNQPQHF.

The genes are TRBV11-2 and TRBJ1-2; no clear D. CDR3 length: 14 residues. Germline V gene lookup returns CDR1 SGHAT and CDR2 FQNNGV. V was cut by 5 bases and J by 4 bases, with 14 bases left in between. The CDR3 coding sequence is TGTGCCAGCAGCCCGGGAGCCCTGAGCTATGGCTACACCTTC. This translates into CASSPGALSYGYTF.

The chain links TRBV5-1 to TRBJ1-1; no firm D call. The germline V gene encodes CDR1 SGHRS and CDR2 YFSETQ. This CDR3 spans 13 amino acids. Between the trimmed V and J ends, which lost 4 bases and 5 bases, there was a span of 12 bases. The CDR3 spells CASSPEWATEAFF. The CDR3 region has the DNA TGCGCCAGCAGCCCTGAGTGGGCAACTGAAGCTTTCTTT.

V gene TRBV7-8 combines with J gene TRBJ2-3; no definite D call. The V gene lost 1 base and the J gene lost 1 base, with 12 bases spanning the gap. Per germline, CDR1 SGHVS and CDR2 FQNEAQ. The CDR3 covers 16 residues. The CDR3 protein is CASSLEPGRGTDTQYF. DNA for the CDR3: TGTGCCAGCAGCTTAGAGCCCGGTCGTGGCACAGATACGCAGTATTTT.

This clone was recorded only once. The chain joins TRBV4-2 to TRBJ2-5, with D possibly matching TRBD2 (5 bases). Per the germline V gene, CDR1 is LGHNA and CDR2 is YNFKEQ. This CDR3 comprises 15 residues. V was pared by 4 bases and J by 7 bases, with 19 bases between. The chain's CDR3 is CASSLTRWSRGTQYF. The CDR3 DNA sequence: TGTGCCAGCAGCCTTACTCGGTGGAGCCGGGGGACCCAGTACTTC.

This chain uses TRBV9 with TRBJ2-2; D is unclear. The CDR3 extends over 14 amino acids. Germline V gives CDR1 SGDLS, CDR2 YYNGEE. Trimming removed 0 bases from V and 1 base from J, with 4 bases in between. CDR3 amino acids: CASSVAWNTGELFF. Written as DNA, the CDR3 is TGTGCCAGCAGCGTAGCTTGGAACACCGGGGAGCTGTTTTTT.

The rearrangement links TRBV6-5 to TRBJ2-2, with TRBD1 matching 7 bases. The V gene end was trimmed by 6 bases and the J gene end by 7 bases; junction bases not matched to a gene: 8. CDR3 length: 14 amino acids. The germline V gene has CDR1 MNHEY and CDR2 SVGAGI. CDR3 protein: CASSRQGRGGELFF. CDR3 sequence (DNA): TGTGCCAGCAGCCGACAGGGACGGGGCGGGGAGCTGTTTTTT.

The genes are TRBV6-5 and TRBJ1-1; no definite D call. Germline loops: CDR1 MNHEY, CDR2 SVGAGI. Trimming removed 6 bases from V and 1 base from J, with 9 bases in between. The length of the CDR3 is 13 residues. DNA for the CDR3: TGTGCCAGCAGAATACTATCGAACACTGAAGCTTTCTTT. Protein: CASRILSNTEAFF.